Listed below are T cell receptor beta chains from one sample, sequenced in a study of blood T cell repertoires in COVID-19. Sequenced by immunoSEQ multiplex PCR; TCRdb stores in-frame clones only, minus some. The sample yields hundreds of thousands of clones, 85% to 90% seen once. Sequencing was done on a sample of PBMCs or T cells enriched from blood (not recorded which). The receptors were sampled from a man aged 25-40 years who had recovered from COVID-19. The CDR3 runs from the conserved cysteine through the conserved F or W. Fields, in order: D gene, V gene, clone size, J gene, CDR3 protein, CDR3 DNA. D genes are given only for firm matches. Only part of the rows carry a size: once, few, many, or a class if the clone is expanded.

>.|TRBV7-9|.|TRBJ1-2
CASSTTQGSYGYTF
TGTGCCAGCAGCACCACTCAGGGGAGTTATGGCTACACCTTC
>.|TRBV5-1|.|TRBJ2-5
CASKRERKQETQYF
TGCGCCAGCAAAAGGGAGCGGAAGCAAGAGACCCAGTACTTC
>TRBD2|TRBV6-1|.|TRBJ2-7
CASTLAGSSYEQYF
TGTGCCAGCACCCTAGCGGGTTCCTCCTACGAGCAGTACTTC
>.|TRBV13|.|TRBJ1-1
CASSNRQGVSTEAFF
TGTGCCAGCAGCAACCGACAAGGGGTTTCCACTGAAGCTTTCTTT
>TRBD2|TRBV19|.|TRBJ2-5
CASSNGLAGIETQYF
TGTGCCAGTAGTAATGGACTAGCGGGAATAGAGACCCAGTACTTC
>TRBD1|TRBV19|.|TRBJ2-1
CASRGGRGPYNEQFF
TGTGCCAGTAGAGGCGGCAGGGGGCCGTACAATGAGCAGTTCTTC
>.|TRBV7-7|.|TRBJ1-1
CASSFREAEAFF
TGTGCCAGCAGCTTCAGGGAGGCTGAAGCTTTCTTT
>.|TRBV10-1|.|TRBJ2-3
CASSKDKITDTQYF
TGCGCCAGCAGTAAGGACAAGATCACAGATACGCAGTATTTT
>.|TRBV13|.|TRBJ2-2
CASSLEVGRHSLNTGELFF
TGTGCCAGCAGCTTAGAGGTAGGGAGACACTCCTTGAACACCGGGGAGCTGTTTTTT
>TRBD1|TRBV7-2|.|TRBJ2-3
CASSLGLRGRPADTQYF
TGTGCCAGCAGCTTAGGTCTCAGGGGGCGCCCGGCAGATACGCAGTATTTT
>TRBD2|TRBV7-2|few|TRBJ2-5
CASSFAGVSPQETQYF
TGTGCCAGCAGCTTTGCGGGGGTTAGCCCCCAAGAGACCCAGTACTTC
>TRBD1|TRBV6-5|once|TRBJ1-5
CASHGQVSNQPQHF
TGTGCCAGCCACGGACAGGTCAGCAATCAGCCCCAGCATTTT
>.|TRBV19|.|TRBJ2-2
CASRLDSGELFF
TGTGCCAGTAGACTAGATTCCGGGGAGCTGTTTTTT
>.|TRBV29-1|.|TRBJ2-3
CSVGATGGTDTQYF
TGCAGCGTTGGGGCCACGGGAGGCACAGATACGCAGTATTTT
>.|TRBV28|.|TRBJ1-1
CASRSRDTEAFF
TGTGCCAGCCGGTCGCGGGACACTGAAGCTTTCTTT
>TRBD2|TRBV5-1|.|TRBJ2-7
CASSLTSGRTYEQYF
TGCGCCAGCAGCCTGACTAGCGGGAGAACCTACGAGCAGTACTTC
>.|TRBV6-5|.|TRBJ1-5
CASNPGLGGNQPQHF
TGTGCCAGCAATCCGGGCCTCGGGGGCAATCAGCCCCAGCATTTT
>.|TRBV5-1|.|TRBJ1-1
CASSRANTEAFF
TGCGCCAGCAGCAGAGCGAACACTGAAGCTTTCTTT
>TRBD1|TRBV9|.|TRBJ2-7
CASSVAGGQGMYEQYF
TGTGCCAGCAGCGTAGCTGGGGGACAGGGGATGTACGAGCAGTACTTC
>TRBD2|TRBV18|.|TRBJ2-1
CASSPGLAGVNEQFF
TGTGCCAGCTCACCCGGACTAGCGGGAGTCAATGAGCAGTTCTTC
>.|TRBV29-1|once|TRBJ1-6
CSASDSINSPLHF
TGCAGCGCCTCGGACAGTATTAATTCACCCCTCCACTTT
>.|TRBV9|.|TRBJ2-5
CASSVGSLAAKETQYF
TGTGCCAGCAGCGTAGGGTCGTTAGCGGCAAAAGAGACCCAGTACTTC
>.|TRBV6-5|.|TRBJ1-1
CASDQGSKTEAFF
TGTGCCAGCGACCAGGGTTCGAAGACTGAAGCTTTCTTT
>TRBD2|TRBV5-1|.|TRBJ2-7
CASSYGLAGVDEQYF
TGCGCCAGCAGCTATGGACTAGCGGGAGTGGACGAGCAGTACTTC
>TRBD2|TRBV27|few|TRBJ2-3
CASSPVAGADPDTQYF
TGTGCCAGCAGTCCCGTAGCGGGAGCCGACCCAGATACGCAGTATTTT
>TRBD1|TRBV9|.|TRBJ1-1
CASSGQGAGNTEAFF
TGTGCCAGCAGCGGACAGGGGGCCGGGAACACTGAAGCTTTCTTT
>TRBD1|TRBV10-3|.|TRBJ1-6
CAISEGTDNSPLHF
TGTGCCATCAGTGAAGGGACAGATAATTCACCCCTCCACTTT
>.|TRBV30|.|TRBJ1-4
CAWSVFGGLGEKLFF
TGTGCCTGGAGTGTATTTGGAGGCTTGGGTGAAAAACTGTTTTTT
>.|TRBV5-8|.|TRBJ1-2
CASSLFGEMAYGYTF
TGTGCCAGCAGCTTGTTCGGGGAGATGGCCTATGGCTACACCTTC
>.|TRBV7-8|.|TRBJ1-6
CASSLEGATVNSPLHF
TGTGCCAGCAGCTTAGAAGGGGCCACGGTTAATTCACCCCTCCACTTT
>.|TRBV6-5|once|TRBJ2-7
CASSYSGLDPYEQYF
TGTGCCAGCAGTTACTCTGGACTCGACCCCTACGAGCAGTACTTC
>TRBD1|TRBV5-4|few|TRBJ1-2
CASSLQGANYGYTF
TGTGCCAGCAGCTTGCAGGGGGCGAACTATGGCTACACCTTC
>.|TRBV18|.|TRBJ1-1
CASSPPVQEAFF
TGTGCCAGCTCACCACCAGTTCAGGAAGCTTTCTTT
>.|TRBV5-1|.|TRBJ2-7
CASSLGLEVYEQYF
TGCGCCAGCAGCTTGGGACTGGAAGTCTACGAGCAGTACTTC
>.|TRBV24-1|.|TRBJ2-5
CATSDNGWEDQYQETQYF
TGTGCCACCAGTGACAACGGGTGGGAGGACCAGTACCAAGAGACCCAGTACTTC